This T cell receptor beta chain is drawn from a study of T cell responses to AZD1222 COVID-19 vaccine. Overall study findings and caveats: Vaccine-associated CD4 TCRs spanned spike, dominant at 160-218 and 743-854.

Trimming removed 5 bases at V and 6 bases at J, with 23 bases between. This CDR3 comprises 17 residues. The V gene's germline CDR1 is MDHEN and CDR2 SYDVKM. Note on this clone: Its antigen remains unknown.

The data were produced by immunoSEQ multiplex PCR, yet TCRdb's version contains in-frame clones alone and is incomplete. The profile covers 130,000 or so clones, with 93% appearing a single time and about 3% taken by the ten largest. The chain has TRBV28 and TRBJ1-5; D is ambiguous. This sequence originates from an adult in good health. Sequencing was performed on peripheral blood, taken on day 0 of AZD1222 vaccination. The CDR3 nucleotides read TGTGCCAGCAGTACCCTCCCTGGCCTCGCTCGAAGTCAGCCCCAGCATTTT. It is translated as CASSTLPGLARSQPQHF.